This TCR beta chain is drawn from a study of OX40 agonist ivuxolimab in advanced cancers. The CDR3 loop spans 13 amino acids. V was clipped by 5 bases and J by 0 bases, with 6 bases between them. Germline CDR1 is MDHEN and CDR2 is SYDVKM. The protocol was immunoSEQ multiplex PCR, while the TCRdb copy is restricted to in-frame clones and leaves out a portion. The repertoire holds 90,000 to 120,000 clones, with around 93% as singletons. J is TRBJ2-3 and V is TRBV28; D remains ambiguous. The TCR originated in an adult with an advanced solid tumor such as melanoma, head and neck, liver or kidney cancer. Specimen: CD4+ or CD8+ T cells sorted from blood, collected in a trial of the OX40 agonist ivuxolimab. CDR3 region: CASSEPSTDTQYF. The CDR3 region has the DNA TGTGCCAGCAGTGAACCTAGCACAGATACGCAGTATTTT.